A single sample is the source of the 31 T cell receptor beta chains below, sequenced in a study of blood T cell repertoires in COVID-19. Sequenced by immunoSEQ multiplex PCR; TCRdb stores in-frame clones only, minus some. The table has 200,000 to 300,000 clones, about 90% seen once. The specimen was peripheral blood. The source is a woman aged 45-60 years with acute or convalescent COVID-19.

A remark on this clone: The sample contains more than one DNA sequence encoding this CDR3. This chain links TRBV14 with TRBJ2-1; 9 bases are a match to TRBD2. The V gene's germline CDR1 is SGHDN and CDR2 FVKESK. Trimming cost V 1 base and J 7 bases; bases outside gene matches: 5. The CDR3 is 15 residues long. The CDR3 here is CASSQGLAGYNEQFF. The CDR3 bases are TGTGCCAGCAGCCAAGGTCTAGCGGGATATAATGAGCAGTTCTTC.

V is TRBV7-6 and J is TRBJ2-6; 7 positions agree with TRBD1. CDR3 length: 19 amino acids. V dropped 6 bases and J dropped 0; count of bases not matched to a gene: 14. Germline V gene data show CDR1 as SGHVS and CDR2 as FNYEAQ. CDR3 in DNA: TGTGCCAGCAGTTACGAAGAGGGGGCCACGGCCTCTGGGGCCAACGTCCTGACTTTC. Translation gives CASSYEEGATASGANVLTF.

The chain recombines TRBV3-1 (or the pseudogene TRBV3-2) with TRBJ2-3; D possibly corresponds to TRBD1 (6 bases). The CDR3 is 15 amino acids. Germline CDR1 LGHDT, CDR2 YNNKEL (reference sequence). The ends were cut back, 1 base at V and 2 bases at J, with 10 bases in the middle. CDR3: CASSQVPGVTDTQYF. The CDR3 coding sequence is TGTGCCAGCAGCCAAGTACCAGGGGTCACAGATACGCAGTATTTT.

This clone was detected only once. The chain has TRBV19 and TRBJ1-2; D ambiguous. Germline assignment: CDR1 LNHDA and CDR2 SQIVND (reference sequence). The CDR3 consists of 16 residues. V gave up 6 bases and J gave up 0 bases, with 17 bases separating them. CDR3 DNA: TGTGCCAGTAGGTCGGGGTTGACGGACGCTAACTATGGCTACACCTTC. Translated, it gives CASRSGLTDANYGYTF.

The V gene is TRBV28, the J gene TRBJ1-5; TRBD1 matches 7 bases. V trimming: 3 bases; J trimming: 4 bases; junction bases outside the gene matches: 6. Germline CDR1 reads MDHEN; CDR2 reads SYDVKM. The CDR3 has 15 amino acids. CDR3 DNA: TGTGCCAGCAGTTTGAGCGACAGGGAAAATCAGCCCCAGCATTTT. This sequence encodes CASSLSDRENQPQHF.

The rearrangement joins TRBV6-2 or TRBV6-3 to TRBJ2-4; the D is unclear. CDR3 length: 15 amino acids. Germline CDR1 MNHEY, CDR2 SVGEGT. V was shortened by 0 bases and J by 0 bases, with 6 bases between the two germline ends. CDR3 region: CASSYSVRAKNIQYF. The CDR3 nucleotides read TGTGCCAGCAGTTACTCGGTGAGAGCCAAAAACATTCAGTACTTC.

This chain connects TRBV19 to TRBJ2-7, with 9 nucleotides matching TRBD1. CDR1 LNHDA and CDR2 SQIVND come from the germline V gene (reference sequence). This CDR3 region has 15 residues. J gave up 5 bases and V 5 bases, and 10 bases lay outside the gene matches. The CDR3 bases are TGTGCCAGTAGTCGAACCGGGACAGGGCTCGACGAGCAGTACTTC. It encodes CASSRTGTGLDEQYF.

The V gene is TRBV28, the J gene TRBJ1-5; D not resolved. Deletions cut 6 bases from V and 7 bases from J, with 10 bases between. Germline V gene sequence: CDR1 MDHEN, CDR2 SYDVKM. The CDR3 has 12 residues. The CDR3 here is CASRLPSQPQHF. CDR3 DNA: TGTGCCAGCAGACTACCTTCACAGCCCCAGCATTTT.

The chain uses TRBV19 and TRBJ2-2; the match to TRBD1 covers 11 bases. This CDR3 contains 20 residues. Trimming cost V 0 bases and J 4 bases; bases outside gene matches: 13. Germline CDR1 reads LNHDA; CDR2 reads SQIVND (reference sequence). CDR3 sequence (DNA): TGTGCCAGTAGTATAGATCTTAGGACAGGGGGCCTTTTTGGCACCGGGGAGCTGTTTTTT. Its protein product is CASSIDLRTGGLFGTGELFF.

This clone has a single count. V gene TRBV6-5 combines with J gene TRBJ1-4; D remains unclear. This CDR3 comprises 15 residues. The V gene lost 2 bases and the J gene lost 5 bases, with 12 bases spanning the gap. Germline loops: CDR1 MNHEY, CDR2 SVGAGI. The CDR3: CASSYDQRGNEKLFF. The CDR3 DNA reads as TGTGCCAGCAGTTACGATCAGCGTGGGAATGAAAAACTGTTTTTT.

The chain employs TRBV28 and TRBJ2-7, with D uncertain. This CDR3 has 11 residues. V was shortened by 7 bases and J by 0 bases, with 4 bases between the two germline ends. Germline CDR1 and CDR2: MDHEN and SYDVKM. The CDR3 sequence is CASTNSYEQYF. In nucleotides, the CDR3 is TGTGCCAGCACCAACTCCTACGAGCAGTACTTC.

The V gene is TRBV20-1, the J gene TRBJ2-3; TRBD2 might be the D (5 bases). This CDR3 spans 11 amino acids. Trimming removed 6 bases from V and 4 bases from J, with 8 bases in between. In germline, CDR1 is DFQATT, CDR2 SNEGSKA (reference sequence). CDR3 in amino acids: CSAQLADTQYF. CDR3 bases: TGCAGTGCCCAACTAGCAGATACGCAGTATTTT.

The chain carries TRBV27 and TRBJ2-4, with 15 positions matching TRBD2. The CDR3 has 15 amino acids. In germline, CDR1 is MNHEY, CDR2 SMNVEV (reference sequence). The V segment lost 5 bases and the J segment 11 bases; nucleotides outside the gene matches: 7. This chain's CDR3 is CASSQKGLAGGVQYF. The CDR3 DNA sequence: TGTGCCAGCAGTCAAAAGGGACTAGCGGGGGGCGTTCAGTACTTC.

This chain's CDR3 is CASSEWGDRLGKETQYF. The CDR3 DNA reads as TGTGCCAGCAGTGAATGGGGTGACAGGCTGGGGAAAGAGACCCAGTACTTC. The rearrangement uses TRBV25-1 and TRBJ2-5, with a possible D match to TRBD1 (6 bases). Trimming removed 1 base from V and 3 bases from J, with 18 bases in between. Germline V CDR1 and CDR2: MGHDK, SYGVNS. The CDR3 sequence is 17 residues long.

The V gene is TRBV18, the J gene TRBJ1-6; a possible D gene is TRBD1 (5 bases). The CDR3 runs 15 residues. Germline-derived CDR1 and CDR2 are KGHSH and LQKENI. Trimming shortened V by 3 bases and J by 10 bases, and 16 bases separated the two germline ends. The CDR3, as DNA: TGTGCCAGCTCACCTCAGGCGGGACCCCAGTCACCCCTCCACTTT. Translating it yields CASSPQAGPQSPLHF. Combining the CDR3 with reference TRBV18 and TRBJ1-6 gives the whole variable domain NAGVMQNPRHLVRRRGQEARLRCSPMKGHSHVYWYRQLPEEGLKFMVYLQKENIIDESGMPKERFSAEFPKEGPSILRIQQVVRGDSAAYFCASSPQAGPQSPLHFGNGTRLTVT.

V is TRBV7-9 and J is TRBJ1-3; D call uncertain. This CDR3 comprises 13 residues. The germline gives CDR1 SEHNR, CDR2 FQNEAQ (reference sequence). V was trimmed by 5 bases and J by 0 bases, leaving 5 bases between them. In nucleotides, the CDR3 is TGTGCCAGCAGCGCTAGCTCTGGAAACACCATATATTTT. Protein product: CASSASSGNTIYF.

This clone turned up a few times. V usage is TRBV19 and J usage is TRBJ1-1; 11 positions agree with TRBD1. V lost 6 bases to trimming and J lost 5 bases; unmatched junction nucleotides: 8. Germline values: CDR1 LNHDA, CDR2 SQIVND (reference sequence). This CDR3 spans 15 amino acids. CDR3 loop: CASRLRTGGRTEAFF. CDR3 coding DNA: TGTGCCAGTAGGTTAAGGACAGGGGGCAGGACTGAAGCTTTCTTT.

CDR3 bases: TGCAGCGTTGATGGACTAGCGGGATCCCAAGAGACCCAGTACTTC. It specifies CSVDGLAGSQETQYF. This chain connects TRBV29-1 to TRBJ2-5, with TRBD2 identical over 12 bases. Germline V gene lookup returns CDR1 SQVTM and CDR2 ANQGSEA. The CDR3 sequence is 15 residues long. V was pared by 3 bases and J by 1 base, with 3 bases of the junction left unmatched.

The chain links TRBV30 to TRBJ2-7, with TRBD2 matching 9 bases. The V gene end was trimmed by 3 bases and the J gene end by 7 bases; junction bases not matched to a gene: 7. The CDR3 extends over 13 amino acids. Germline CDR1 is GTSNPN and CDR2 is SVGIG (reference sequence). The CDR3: CAWSLGLAGEQYF. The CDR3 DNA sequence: TGTGCCTGGAGCCTGGGACTAGCTGGGGAGCAGTACTTC.

In nucleotides, the CDR3 is TGTGCCAGCAGCTCCCTAGCAGGGGGTGACACTGAAGCTTTCTTT. Residues: CASSSLAGGDTEAFF. The chain has TRBV7-3 and TRBJ1-1; 7 nucleotides align to TRBD1. V trimming: 4 bases; J trimming: 3 bases; junction bases outside the gene matches: 8. CDR3 length: 15 amino acids. Germline CDR1 and CDR2: SGHTA and FQGTGA.

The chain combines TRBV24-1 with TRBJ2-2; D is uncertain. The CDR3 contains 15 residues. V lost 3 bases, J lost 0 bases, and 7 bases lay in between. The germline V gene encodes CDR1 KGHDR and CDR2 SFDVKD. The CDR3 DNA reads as TGTGCCACCAGTGATACAGTCCCGAACACCGGGGAGCTGTTTTTT. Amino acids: CATSDTVPNTGELFF.

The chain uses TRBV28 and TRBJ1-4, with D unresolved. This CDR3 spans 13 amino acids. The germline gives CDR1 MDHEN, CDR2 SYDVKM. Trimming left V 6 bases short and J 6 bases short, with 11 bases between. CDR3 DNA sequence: TGTGCCAGCAGGGAGGGAAAGGATGAAAAACTGTTTTTT. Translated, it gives CASREGKDEKLFF.

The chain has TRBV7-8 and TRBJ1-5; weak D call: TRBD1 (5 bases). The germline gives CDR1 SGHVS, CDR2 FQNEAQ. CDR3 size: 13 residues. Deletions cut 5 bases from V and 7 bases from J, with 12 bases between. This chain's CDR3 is CASSRTWGQPQHF. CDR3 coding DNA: TGTGCCAGCAGCCGGACATGGGGCCAGCCCCAGCATTTT.

The CDR3 DNA follows: TGTGCCAGCAGTGAAGGGGCTCGGTTGGAAATGAACACTGAAGCTTTCTTT. Its protein is CASSEGARLEMNTEAFF. V usage is TRBV2 and J usage is TRBJ1-1; D is ambiguous. CDR1 is SNHLY, CDR2 FYNNEI, per germline. This CDR3 region has 17 residues. Trimming left V 1 base short and J 0 bases short, with 15 bases between.

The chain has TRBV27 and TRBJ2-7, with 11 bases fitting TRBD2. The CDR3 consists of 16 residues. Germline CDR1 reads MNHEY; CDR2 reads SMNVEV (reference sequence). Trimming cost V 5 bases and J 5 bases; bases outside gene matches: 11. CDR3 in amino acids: CASSPLRLAGRNEQYF. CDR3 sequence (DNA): TGTGCCAGCAGTCCGCTTCGACTAGCGGGAAGGAACGAGCAGTACTTC.

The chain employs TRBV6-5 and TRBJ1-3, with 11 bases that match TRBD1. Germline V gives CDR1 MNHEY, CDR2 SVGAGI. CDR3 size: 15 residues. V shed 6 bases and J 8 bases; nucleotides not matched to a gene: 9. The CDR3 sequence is CASRTGQGARYTIYF. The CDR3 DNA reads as TGTGCCAGCAGAACTGGACAGGGGGCGCGTTACACCATATATTTT.

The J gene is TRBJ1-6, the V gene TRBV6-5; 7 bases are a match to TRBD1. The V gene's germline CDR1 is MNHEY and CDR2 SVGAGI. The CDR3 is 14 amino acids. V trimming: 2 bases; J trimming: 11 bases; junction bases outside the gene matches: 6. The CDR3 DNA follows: TGTGCCAGCAGTTACAGAACAGGGGAGACACCCCTCCACTTT. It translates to CASSYRTGETPLHF.

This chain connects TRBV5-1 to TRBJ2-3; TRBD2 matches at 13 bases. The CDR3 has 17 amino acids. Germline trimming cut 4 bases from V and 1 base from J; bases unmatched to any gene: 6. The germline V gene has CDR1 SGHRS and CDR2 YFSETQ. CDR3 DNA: TGCGCCAGCAGCCGCGCCGGGACTAGCGGGGGCACAGATACGCAGTATTTT. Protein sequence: CASSRAGTSGGTDTQYF.

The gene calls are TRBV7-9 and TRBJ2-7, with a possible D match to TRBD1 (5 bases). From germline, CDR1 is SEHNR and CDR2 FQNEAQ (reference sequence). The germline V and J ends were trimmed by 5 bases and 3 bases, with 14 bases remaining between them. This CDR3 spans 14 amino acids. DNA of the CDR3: TGTGCCAGCAGCGGGGCTCAGGACATCTACGAGCAGTACTTC. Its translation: CASSGAQDIYEQYF.

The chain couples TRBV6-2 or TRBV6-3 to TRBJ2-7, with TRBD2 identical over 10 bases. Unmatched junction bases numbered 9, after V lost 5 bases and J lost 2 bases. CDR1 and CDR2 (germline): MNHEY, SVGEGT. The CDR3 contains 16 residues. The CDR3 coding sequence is TGTGCCAGCAGTGGCTCTAGCGGGAGAGTCACCTACGAGCAGTACTTC. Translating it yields CASSGSSGRVTYEQYF.

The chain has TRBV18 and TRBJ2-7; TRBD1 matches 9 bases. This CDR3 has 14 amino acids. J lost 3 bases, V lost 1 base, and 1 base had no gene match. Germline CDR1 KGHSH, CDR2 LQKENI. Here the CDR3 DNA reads TGTGCCAGCTCACCACGGGGACAGGGCTACGAGCAGTACTTC. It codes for CASSPRGQGYEQYF. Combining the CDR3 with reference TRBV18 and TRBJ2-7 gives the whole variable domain NAGVMQNPRHLVRRRGQEARLRCSPMKGHSHVYWYRQLPEEGLKFMVYLQKENIIDESGMPKERFSAEFPKEGPSILRIQQVVRGDSAAYFCASSPRGQGYEQYFGPGTRLTVT.